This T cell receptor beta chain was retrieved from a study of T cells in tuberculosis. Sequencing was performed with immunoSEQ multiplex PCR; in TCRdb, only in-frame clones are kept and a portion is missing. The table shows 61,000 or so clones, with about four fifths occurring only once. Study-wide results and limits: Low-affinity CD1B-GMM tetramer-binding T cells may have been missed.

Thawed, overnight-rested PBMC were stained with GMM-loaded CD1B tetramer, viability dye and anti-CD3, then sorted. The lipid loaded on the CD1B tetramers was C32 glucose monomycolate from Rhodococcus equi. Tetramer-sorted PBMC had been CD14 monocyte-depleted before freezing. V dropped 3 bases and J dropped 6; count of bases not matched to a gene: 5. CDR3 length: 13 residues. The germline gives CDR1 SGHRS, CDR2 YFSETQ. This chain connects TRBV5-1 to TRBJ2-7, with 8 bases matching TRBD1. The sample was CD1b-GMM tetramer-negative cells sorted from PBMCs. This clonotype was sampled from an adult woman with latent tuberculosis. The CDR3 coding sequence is TGCGCCAGCAGCTACAGGGGGTTGAGCGAGCAGTACTTC. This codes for CASSYRGLSEQYF. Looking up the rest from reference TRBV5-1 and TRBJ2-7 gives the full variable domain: KAGVTQTPRYLIKTRGQQVTLSCSPISGHRSVSWYQQTPGQGLQFLFEYFSETQRNKGNFPGRFSGRQFSNSRSEMNVSTLELGDSALYLCASSYRGLSEQYFGPGTRLTVT.